These 14 T cell receptor beta chains share one sample of origin, sequenced in a study of blood T cell repertoires in COVID-19. Only in-frame clones appear in the TCRdb table, and some are missing; sequencing was by immunoSEQ multiplex PCR. Of 45,000 to 55,000 clones in the sample, roughly 84% are singletons; the top ten hold 1.6%. Sequencing input: peripheral blood. The receptor source for this set is a man over 45 with acute or convalescent COVID-19.

The V call is TRBV12-5, the J call TRBJ2-3; TRBD1 aligns across 11 bases. Germline V gene data show CDR1 as LGHNT and CDR2 as FRNRAP. Trimming cost V 5 bases and J 2 bases; bases outside gene matches: 6. This CDR3 spans 16 amino acids. The CDR3 bases are TGTGCTAGTGGTGGAGGACAGGGGGCTTCCACAGATACGCAGTATTTT. Its protein product is CASGGGQGASTDTQYF.

The chain joins TRBV19 to TRBJ1-4; perhaps TRBD1 as D (6 bases). CDR1 is LNHDA, CDR2 SQIVND, per germline (reference sequence). CDR3 length: 12 residues. Trimming stripped 0 bases from V and 13 bases from J, with 9 bases between. The CDR3 sequence: CASSIEGRGLFF. In nucleotides, the CDR3 is TGTGCCAGTAGTATAGAGGGCAGGGGACTGTTTTTT.

The genes are TRBV6-5 and TRBJ1-2, with 7 bases lining up with TRBD1. The germline CDR1 and CDR2 sequences are MNHEY and SVGAGI. J was trimmed by 9 bases and V by 6 bases; bases with no gene match: 13. This CDR3 has 14 residues. As DNA, the CDR3 is TGTGCCAGCAGGCAGGGGGTCGCGGAGTTCAGCTACACCTTC. Protein: CASRQGVAEFSYTF.

The CDR3 sequence: CASSLDRQGWNTGELFF. The CDR3 DNA follows: TGTGCCAGCAGTCTAGACCGGCAGGGGTGGAACACCGGGGAGCTGTTTTTT. The chain is built from TRBV28 and TRBJ2-2; possibly TRBD1 for D (6 bases). Trimming took 5 bases from V and 1 from J, leaving 17 bases between them. The germline gives CDR1 MDHEN, CDR2 SYDVKM. The CDR3 is 17 amino acids.

This chain joins TRBV9 and TRBJ2-3; 7 nucleotides align to TRBD2. The length of the CDR3 is 17 residues. With 0 bases clipped from V and 0 bases from J, the junction kept 7 bases outside the gene matches. Germline loops: CDR1 SGDLS, CDR2 YYNGEE. CDR3 protein: CASSVATWGGSTDTQYF. The CDR3 coding sequence is TGTGCCAGCAGCGTAGCTACTTGGGGGGGAAGCACAGATACGCAGTATTTT.

V is TRBV7-8 and J is TRBJ2-7, with unresolved D. V was pared by 1 base and J by 9 bases, with 16 bases between. This CDR3 has 14 amino acids. CDR1 SGHVS and CDR2 FQNEAQ come from the germline V gene. The CDR3 protein is CASSLEAIPGGQYF. CDR3 in DNA: TGTGCCAGCAGCTTAGAGGCAATCCCCGGCGGGCAGTACTTC.

A few counts support this clone. This rearrangement joins TRBV28 to TRBJ2-3; the match to TRBD2 covers 8 bases. Trimming removed 6 bases from V and 6 bases from J; junction bases left unmatched: 2. The CDR3 runs 12 residues. The germline CDR1 and CDR2 sequences are MDHEN and SYDVKM. CDR3 sequence (DNA): TGTGCCAGCAGAGAGCGGGAGGATACGCAGTATTTT. Translated, it gives CASREREDTQYF.

The gene calls are TRBV10-2 and TRBJ1-5, with unresolved D. Germline loops: CDR1 WSHSY, CDR2 SAAADI. The length of the CDR3 is 13 residues. V dropped 5 bases and J dropped 6 bases, with 11 bases sitting between them. CDR3 DNA sequence: TGCGCCAGCAGTCCCGAGCGCCGTCAGCCCCAGCATTTT. It is translated as CASSPERRQPQHF.

This chain joins TRBV11-2 and TRBJ1-2; 8 bases line up with TRBD1. The ends lost 5 bases at V and 7 bases at J; junction bases unmatched: 15. Germline V gene sequence: CDR1 SGHAT, CDR2 FQNNGV. The length of the CDR3 is 16 residues. CDR3 DNA: TGTGCCAGCAGCCAGGACAGGGTTGCTCTAGCTCGTGGCTACACCTTC. It translates to CASSQDRVALARGYTF.

Regarding this clone: Germline is not matched at one junction end, which may reflect a read error. The chain joins TRBV27 to TRBJ2-2; 10 positions match TRBD1. The germline V gene has CDR1 MNHEY and CDR2 SMNVEV (reference sequence). This CDR3 is 16 amino acids long. The CDR3 region has the DNA TGTGCCAGCAATCCCTCGCTCCGGGACAGGGGCCGGATAGCTGTTTTT. Its protein is CASNPSLRDRGRIAVF.

The CDR3 is CASSRTDALDTQYF. The CDR3 DNA is TGTGCCAGCAGTAGGACTGACGCATTAGATACGCAGTATTTT. This chain connects TRBV6-5 to TRBJ2-3, with a tentative D call TRBD2 (5 bases). The germline V gene encodes CDR1 MNHEY and CDR2 SVGAGI. V gave up 5 bases and J gave up 5 bases, with 14 bases separating them. This CDR3 comprises 14 residues.

This chain links TRBV19 with TRBJ2-1; 8 bases map to TRBD2. CDR3 size: 14 residues. V was pared by 5 bases and J by 4 bases, with 4 bases of the junction left unmatched. The germline V gene encodes CDR1 LNHDA and CDR2 SQIVND (reference sequence). CDR3 sequence: CASSSGLGYNEQFF. CDR3 bases: TGTGCCAGTAGTTCGGGACTAGGGTACAATGAGCAGTTCTTC.

The CDR3 bases are TGTGCCAGCAGCCAAGATGGAGGGCGGCGGGGCTATGGCTACACCTTC. It encodes CASSQDGGRRGYGYTF. The chain couples TRBV14 to TRBJ1-2; no definite D call. CDR3 length: 16 residues. The germline V gene has CDR1 SGHDN and CDR2 FVKESK. V lost 0 bases and J 4 bases, leaving 15 bases between the germline ends.

The chain employs TRBV2 and TRBJ2-5; perhaps TRBD1 as D (6 bases). V was pared by 9 bases and J by 2 bases, with 13 bases between. CDR1 is SNHLY, CDR2 FYNNEI, per germline. The length of the CDR3 is 13 residues. CDR3 in DNA: TGTGCCAGATATAGACAGGTTCAAGAGACCCAGTACTTC. Protein product: CARYRQVQETQYF.